This section outlines one T cell receptor beta chain sequence together with its context. Its cognate antigen is unknown. The sample comes from a study of T cell responses to AZD1222 COVID-19 vaccine. Study-level points and caveats: The donor group comprised mostly white British people and more females; the analysis possibly underestimated clonal diversity.

The table came from immunoSEQ multiplex PCR; TCRdb's copy has only in-frame clones and leaves some out. This repertoire shows roughly 67,000 clones, over 60% found once; its top ten account for 9% to 13%. Trimming left V 2 bases short and J 3 bases short, with 14 bases between. Germline values: CDR1 SGHRS, CDR2 YFSETQ. The CDR3 has 15 residues. The TCR sequence derives from an adult in good health. The material was peripheral blood, obtained on day 0 of AZD1222 vaccination. The V gene is TRBV5-1, the J gene TRBJ2-5; D is possibly TRBD1 or TRBD2 (6 bases each). The CDR3: CASSLQGLQKETQYF. CDR3 DNA: TGCGCCAGCAGCTTACAGGGACTGCAGAAAGAGACCCAGTACTTC.